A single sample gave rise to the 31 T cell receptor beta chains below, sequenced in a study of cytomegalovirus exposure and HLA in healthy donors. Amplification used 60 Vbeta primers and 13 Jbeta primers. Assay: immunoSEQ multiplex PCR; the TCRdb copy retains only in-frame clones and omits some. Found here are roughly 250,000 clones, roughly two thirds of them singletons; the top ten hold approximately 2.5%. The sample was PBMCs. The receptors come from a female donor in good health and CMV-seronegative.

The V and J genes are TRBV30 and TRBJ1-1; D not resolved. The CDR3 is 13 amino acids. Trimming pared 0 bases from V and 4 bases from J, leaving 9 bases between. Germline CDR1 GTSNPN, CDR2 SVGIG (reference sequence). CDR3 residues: CAWSVEGSTEAFF. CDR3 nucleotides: TGTGCCTGGAGTGTGGAGGGATCCACTGAAGCTTTCTTT.

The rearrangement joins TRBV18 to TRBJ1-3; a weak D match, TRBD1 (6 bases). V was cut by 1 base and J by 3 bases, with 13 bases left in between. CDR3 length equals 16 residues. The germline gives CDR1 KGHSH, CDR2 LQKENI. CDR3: CASSPLSQGNGNTIYF. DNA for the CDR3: TGTGCCAGCTCACCACTCTCACAGGGAAATGGAAACACCATATATTTT.

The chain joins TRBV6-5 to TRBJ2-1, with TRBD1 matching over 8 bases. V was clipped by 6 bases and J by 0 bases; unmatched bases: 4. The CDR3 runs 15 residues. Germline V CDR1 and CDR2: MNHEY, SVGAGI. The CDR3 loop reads CASRHTGGSYNEQFF. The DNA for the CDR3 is TGTGCCAGCAGGCATACAGGGGGCTCCTACAATGAGCAGTTCTTC.

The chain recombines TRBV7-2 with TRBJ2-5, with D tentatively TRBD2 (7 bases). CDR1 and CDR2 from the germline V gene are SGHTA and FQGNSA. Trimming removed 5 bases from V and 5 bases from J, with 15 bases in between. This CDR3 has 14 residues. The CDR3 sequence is CASSPTRGGETQYF. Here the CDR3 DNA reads TGTGCCAGCAGCCCCACAAGGGGGGGGGAGACCCAGTACTTC.

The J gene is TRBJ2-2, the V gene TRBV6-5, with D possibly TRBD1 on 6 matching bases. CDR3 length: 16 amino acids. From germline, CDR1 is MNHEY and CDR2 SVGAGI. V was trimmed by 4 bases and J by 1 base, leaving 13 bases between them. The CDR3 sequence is CASSLHRVKNTGELFF. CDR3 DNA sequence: TGTGCCAGCAGTTTACACAGGGTGAAGAACACCGGGGAGCTGTTTTTT.

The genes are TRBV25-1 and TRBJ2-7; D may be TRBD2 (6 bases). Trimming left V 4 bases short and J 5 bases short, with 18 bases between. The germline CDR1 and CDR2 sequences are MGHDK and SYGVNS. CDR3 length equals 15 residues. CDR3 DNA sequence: TGTGCCAGCAGTGCGGAGGGGCGCGATAAGAACGAGCAGTACTTC. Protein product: CASSAEGRDKNEQYF.

The CDR3 DNA reads as TGCGCCAGCAGCCATTCGCCGAGCGGTCGACAAGAGACCCAGTACTTC. Its protein is CASSHSPSGRQETQYF. The gene calls are TRBV4-1 and TRBJ2-5; D is possibly TRBD2 (5 bases). Germline V lookup: CDR1 MGHRA, CDR2 YSYEKL. This CDR3 contains 16 residues. V lost 3 bases to trimming and J lost 2 bases, with 16 bases between them.

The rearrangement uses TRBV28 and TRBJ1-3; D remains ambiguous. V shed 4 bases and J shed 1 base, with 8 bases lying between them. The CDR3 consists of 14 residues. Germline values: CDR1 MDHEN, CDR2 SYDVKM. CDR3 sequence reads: CASSSPSSGNTIYF. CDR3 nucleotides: TGTGCCAGCAGTTCCCCATCATCTGGAAACACCATATATTTT. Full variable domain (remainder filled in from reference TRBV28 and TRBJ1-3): DVKVTQSSRYLVKRTGEKVFLECVQDMDHENMFWYRQDPGLGLRLIYFSYDVKMKEKGDIPEGYSVSREKKERFSLILESASTNQTSMYLCASSSPSSGNTIYFGEGSWLTVV.

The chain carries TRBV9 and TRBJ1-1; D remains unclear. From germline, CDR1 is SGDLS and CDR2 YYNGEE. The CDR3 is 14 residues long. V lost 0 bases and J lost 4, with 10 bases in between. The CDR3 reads CASSVGGGSTEAFF. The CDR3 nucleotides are TGTGCCAGCAGCGTAGGAGGCGGAAGCACTGAAGCTTTCTTT.

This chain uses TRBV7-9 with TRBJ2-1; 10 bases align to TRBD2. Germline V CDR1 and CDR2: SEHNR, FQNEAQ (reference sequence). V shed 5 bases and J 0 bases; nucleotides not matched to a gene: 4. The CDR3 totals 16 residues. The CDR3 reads CASSIGLADSYNEQFF. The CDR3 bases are TGTGCCAGCAGCATAGGACTAGCGGACTCCTACAATGAGCAGTTCTTC.

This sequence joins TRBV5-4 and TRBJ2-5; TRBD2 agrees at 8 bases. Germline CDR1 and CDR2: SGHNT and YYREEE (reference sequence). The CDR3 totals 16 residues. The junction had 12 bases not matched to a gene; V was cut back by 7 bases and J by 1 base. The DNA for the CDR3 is TGTGCCAGCTTAGGCCGGGAGGGATTGGGCCAAGAGACCCAGTACTTC. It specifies CASLGREGLGQETQYF.

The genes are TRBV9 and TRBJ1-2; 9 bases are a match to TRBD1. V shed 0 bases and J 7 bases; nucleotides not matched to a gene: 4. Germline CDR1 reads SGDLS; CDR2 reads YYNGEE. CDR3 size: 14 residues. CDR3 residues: CASSVDRGLGGYTF. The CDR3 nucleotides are TGTGCCAGCAGCGTAGACAGGGGGCTGGGTGGCTACACCTTC.

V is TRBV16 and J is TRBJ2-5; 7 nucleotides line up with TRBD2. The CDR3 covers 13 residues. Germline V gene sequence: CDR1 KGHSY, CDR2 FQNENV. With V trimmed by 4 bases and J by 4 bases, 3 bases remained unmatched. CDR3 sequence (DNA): TGTGCCAGCAGCCCGGGGGGAGGAGAGACCCAGTACTTC. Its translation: CASSPGGGETQYF.

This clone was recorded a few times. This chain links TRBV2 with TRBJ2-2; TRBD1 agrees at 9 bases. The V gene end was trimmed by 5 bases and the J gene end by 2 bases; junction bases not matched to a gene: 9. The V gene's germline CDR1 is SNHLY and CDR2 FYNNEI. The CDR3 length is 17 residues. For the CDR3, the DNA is TGTGCCAGCAGTTATACAGGGGGCGCTTTCAACACCGGGGAGCTGTTTTTT. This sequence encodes CASSYTGGAFNTGELFF.

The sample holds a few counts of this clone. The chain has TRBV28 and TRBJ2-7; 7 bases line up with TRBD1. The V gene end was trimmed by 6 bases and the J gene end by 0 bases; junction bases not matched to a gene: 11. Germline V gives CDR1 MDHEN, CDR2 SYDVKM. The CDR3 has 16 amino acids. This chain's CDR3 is CASSRIGTVLSYEQYF. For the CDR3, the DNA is TGTGCCAGCAGCCGTATCGGGACAGTCCTCTCCTACGAGCAGTACTTC.

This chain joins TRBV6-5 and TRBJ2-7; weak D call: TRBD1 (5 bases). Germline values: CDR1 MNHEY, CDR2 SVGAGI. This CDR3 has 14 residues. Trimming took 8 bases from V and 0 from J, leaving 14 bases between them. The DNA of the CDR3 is TGTGCCAGCCTCAGGGCCTTAAGCTCCTACGAGCAGTACTTC. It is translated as CASLRALSSYEQYF.

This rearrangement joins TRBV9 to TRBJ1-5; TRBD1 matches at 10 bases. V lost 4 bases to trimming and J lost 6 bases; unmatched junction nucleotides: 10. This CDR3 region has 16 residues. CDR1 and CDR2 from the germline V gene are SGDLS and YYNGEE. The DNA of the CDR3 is TGTGCCAGCAGCTCCGGACAGGGGGTTGGGGTTCAGCCCCAGCATTTT. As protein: CASSSGQGVGVQPQHF. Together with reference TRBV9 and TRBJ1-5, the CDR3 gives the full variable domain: DSGVTQTPKHLITATGQRVTLRCSPRSGDLSVYWYQQSLDQGLQFLIQYYNGEERAKGNILERFSAQQFPDLHSELNLSSLELGDSALYFCASSSGQGVGVQPQHFGDGTRLSIL.

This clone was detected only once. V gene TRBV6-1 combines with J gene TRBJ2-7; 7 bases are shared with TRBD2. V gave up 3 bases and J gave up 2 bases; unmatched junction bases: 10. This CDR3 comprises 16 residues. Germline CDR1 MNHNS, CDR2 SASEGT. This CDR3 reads CASSDGEGGETYEQYF. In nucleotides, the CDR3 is TGTGCCAGCAGTGATGGGGAGGGAGGAGAAACCTACGAGCAGTACTTC.

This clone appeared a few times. The CDR3 reads CASRPQRNTYEQYF. In DNA, the CDR3 is TGTGCCAGCAGACCACAAAGAAACACCTACGAGCAGTACTTC. The chain is built from TRBV11-2 and TRBJ2-7; D not certain. V was pared by 6 bases and J by 2 bases, with 14 bases between. This CDR3 has 14 amino acids. Germline CDR1 SGHAT, CDR2 FQNNGV.

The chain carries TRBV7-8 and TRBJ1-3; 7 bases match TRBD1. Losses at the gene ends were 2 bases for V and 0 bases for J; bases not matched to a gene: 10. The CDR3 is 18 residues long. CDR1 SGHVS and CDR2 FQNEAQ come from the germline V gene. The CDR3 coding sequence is TGTGCCAGCAGCTTAATGGGCAGGGGGATCCGCTCTGGAAACACCATATATTTT. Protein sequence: CASSLMGRGIRSGNTIYF.

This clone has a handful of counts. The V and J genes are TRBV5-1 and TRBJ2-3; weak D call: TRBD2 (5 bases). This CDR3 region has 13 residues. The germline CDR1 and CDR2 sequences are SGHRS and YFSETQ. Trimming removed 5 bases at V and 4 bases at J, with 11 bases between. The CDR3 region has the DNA TGCGCCAGCAGGGGAATAGCGCCAGATACGCAGTATTTT. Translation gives CASRGIAPDTQYF. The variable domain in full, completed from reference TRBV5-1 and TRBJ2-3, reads KAGVTQTPRYLIKTRGQQVTLSCSPISGHRSVSWYQQTPGQGLQFLFEYFSETQRNKGNFPGRFSGRQFSNSRSEMNVSTLELGDSALYLCASRGIAPDTQYFGPGTRLTVL.

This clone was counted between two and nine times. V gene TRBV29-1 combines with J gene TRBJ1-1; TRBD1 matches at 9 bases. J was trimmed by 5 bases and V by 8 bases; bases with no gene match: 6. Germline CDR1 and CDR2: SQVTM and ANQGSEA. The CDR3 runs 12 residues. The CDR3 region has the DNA TGCAGCACAAAGACAGGGGGAACTGAAGCTTTCTTT. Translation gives CSTKTGGTEAFF.

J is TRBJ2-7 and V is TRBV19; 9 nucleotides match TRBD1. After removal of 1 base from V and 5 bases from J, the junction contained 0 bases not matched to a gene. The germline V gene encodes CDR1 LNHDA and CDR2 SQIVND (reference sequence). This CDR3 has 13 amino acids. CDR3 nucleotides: TGTGCCAGTAGTATAGGGACAGGGGACGAGCAGTACTTC. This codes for CASSIGTGDEQYF.

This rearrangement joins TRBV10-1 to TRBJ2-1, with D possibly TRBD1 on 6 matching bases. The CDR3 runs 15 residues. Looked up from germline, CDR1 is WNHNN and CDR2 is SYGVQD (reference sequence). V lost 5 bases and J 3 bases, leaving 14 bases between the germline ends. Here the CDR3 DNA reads TGCGCCAGCAGTCCCGTTGGCAGGGGCTACAATGAGCAGTTCTTC. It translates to CASSPVGRGYNEQFF.

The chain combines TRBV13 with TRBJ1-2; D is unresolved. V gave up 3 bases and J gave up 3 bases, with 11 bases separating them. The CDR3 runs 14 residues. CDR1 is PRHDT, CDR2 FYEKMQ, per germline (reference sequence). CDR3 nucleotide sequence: TGTGCCAGCAGCTTGGCAGGACTCGACTATGGCTACACCTTC. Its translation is CASSLAGLDYGYTF.

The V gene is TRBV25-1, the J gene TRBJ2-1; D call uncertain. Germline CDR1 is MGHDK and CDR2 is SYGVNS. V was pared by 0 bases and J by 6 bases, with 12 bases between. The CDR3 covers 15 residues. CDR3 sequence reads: CASSEYSRLANEQFF. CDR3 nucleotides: TGTGCCAGCAGTGAATACAGCCGACTTGCCAATGAGCAGTTCTTC.

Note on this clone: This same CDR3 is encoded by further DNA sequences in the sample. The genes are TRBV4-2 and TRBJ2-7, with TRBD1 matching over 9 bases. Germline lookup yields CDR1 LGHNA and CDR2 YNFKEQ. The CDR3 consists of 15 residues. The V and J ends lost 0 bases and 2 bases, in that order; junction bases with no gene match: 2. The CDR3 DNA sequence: TGTGCCAGCAGCCAAGATCGGGACAGGGCCTACGAGCAGTACTTC. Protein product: CASSQDRDRAYEQYF.

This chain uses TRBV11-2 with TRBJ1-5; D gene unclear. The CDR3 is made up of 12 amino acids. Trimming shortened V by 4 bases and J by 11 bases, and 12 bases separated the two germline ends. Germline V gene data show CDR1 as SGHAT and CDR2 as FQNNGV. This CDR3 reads CASSSQPGAQHF. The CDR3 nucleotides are TGTGCCAGCAGCTCTCAACCGGGAGCCCAGCATTTT.

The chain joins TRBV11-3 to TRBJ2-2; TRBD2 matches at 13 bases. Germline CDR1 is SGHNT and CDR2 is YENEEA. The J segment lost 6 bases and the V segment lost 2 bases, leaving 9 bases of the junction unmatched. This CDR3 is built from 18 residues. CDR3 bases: TGTGCCAGCAGCTTATCCACTAGCGGGAGGGCCGCACCCGGGGAGCTGTTTTTT. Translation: CASSLSTSGRAAPGELFF.

DNA of the CDR3: TGTGCCAGCAGCCAAGATCTTCCAGCGGGGATACAAGAGACCCAGTACTTC. As protein: CASSQDLPAGIQETQYF. V gene TRBV4-2 combines with J gene TRBJ2-5, with 7 bases aligning to TRBD2. This CDR3 comprises 17 residues. In germline, CDR1 is LGHNA, CDR2 YNFKEQ. V was clipped by 0 bases and J by 2 bases; unmatched bases: 9.

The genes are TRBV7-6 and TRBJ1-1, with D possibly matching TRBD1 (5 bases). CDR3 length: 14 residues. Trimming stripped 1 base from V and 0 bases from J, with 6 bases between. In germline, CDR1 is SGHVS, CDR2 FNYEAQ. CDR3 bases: TGTGCCAGCAGCTTAGGGACACTGAACACTGAAGCTTTCTTT. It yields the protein CASSLGTLNTEAFF.